What follows are 10 T cell receptor beta chains derived from one specimen sequenced in a study of monozygotic twins with inflammatory bowel disease (dated by TCRdb to about 2019). Libraries came from 5' RACE. Sequencing was carried out with an Illumina HiSeq 2500. The reads were reprocessed in TCRdb, with one entry per CDR3 protein sequence and no accompanying DNA. This sample's table carries some 150,000 distinct CDR3 sequences. The ten top clones hold 1.2% of the sample. The sequencing sample was made of blood. These receptors all stem from a human donor with ulcerative colitis or Crohn's disease, or a healthy co-twin of an affected twin (not recorded which).

The chain joins TRBV7-8 to TRBJ1-5. CDR1 and CDR2 from the germline V gene are SGHVS and FQNEAQ. The length of the CDR3 is 15 residues. The chain's CDR3 is CASSFFAGSNQPQHF.

The chain links TRBV7-9 to TRBJ2-2. From germline, CDR1 is SEHNR and CDR2 FQNEAQ (reference sequence). The CDR3 consists of 15 residues. The CDR3 region is CASSLDLLNTGELFF. The full variable domain, completed using reference TRBV7-9 and TRBJ2-2, is DTGVSQNPRHKITKRGQNVTFRCDPISEHNRLYWYRQTLGQGPEFLTYFQNEAQLEKSRLLSDRFSAERPKGSFSTLEIQRTEQGDSAMYLCASSLDLLNTGELFFGEGSRLTVL.

This chain links TRBV19 with TRBJ2-1; TCRdb outputs TRBD2, but without DNA this stays unchecked. The CDR3 length is 17 residues. Germline-derived CDR1 and CDR2 are LNHDA and SQIVND (reference sequence). This CDR3 is CASSIIPLAGARDEQFF.

V and J are TRBV20-1 and TRBJ2-7. Per the germline V gene, CDR1 is DFQATT and CDR2 is SNEGSKA (reference sequence). CDR3 length: 13 amino acids. The CDR3: CSARSPSNYEQYF.

This chain connects TRBV10-2 to TRBJ2-2; checking the TCRdb D call of TRBD1 is not possible without DNA. Germline values: CDR1 WSHSY, CDR2 SAAADI. CDR3 size: 17 residues. The chain's CDR3 is CASSGFYREVDTGELFF.

V is TRBV20-1 and J is TRBJ2-3; the D gene TCRdb calls, TRBD2, cannot be checked with no DNA. Germline CDR1 DFQATT, CDR2 SNEGSKA (reference sequence). The length of the CDR3 is 16 residues. CDR3 amino acids: CSAPRGPGLAGNTQYF.

The chain couples TRBV4-1 to TRBJ1-4. The germline V gene has CDR1 MGHRA and CDR2 YSYEKL. This CDR3 has 18 residues. This CDR3 is CASSQAMWPGLSREKLFF.

This chain's CDR3 is CASSPAGGYGNEQFF. The J gene is TRBJ2-1, the V gene TRBV28; TCRdb names TRBD2, which stays unverified in the absence of DNA. The CDR3 length is 15 residues. Germline V gene data show CDR1 as MDHEN and CDR2 as SYDVKM.

V usage is TRBV24-1 and J usage is TRBJ1-1; the D gene TCRdb calls, TRBD1, cannot be checked with no DNA. The CDR3 extends over 16 amino acids. The germline CDR1 and CDR2 sequences are KGHDR and SFDVKD. The CDR3 protein is CATSDWDGRGSTEAFF.

V and J are TRBV19 and TRBJ1-5; the TCRdb call, TRBD1, lacks DNA for checking. Germline values: CDR1 LNHDA, CDR2 SQIVND (reference sequence). This CDR3 is built from 14 residues. CDR3 region: CASSIGDRVQPQHF.